Given below is one T cell receptor (beta chain) in context. Its antigen is as yet unknown. The final CDR3 position lacks the conserved phenylalanine or tryptophan, pointing to a likely read error. A modified ARM-PCR protocol with three rounds of nested PCR amplified TCRbeta. TCRdb re-called the multiplex PCR reads with MiXCR, one entry per CDR3 protein. The data hold about 93,000 distinct CDR3 sequences, with around 71% observed a single time. The sample comes from a study of tumor and adjacent non-tumor tissue in lung cancer. Background on the study: Patients were aged about 30 to 76, about 10 men and roughly 5 women, stage I to III.

Findings and caveats of the study: Top 100 clones took a larger repertoire share in normal lung.

No cell sorting was done before RNA was extracted from the tissue. This clonotype was sampled from a man aged 60-69 years with non-small cell lung cancer. Specimen: lung tumor tissue.

CDR3 amino acids: CASNLSSGVKNSYEQYS. In DNA, the CDR3 is TGTGCCAGCAACCTATCTAGCGGGGTTAAAAACTCCTACGAGCAGTACTCC. The genes are TRBV11-1 and TRBJ2-7; 9 bases are a match to TRBD2. Per the germline V gene, CDR1 is SGHAT and CDR2 is FQDESV (reference sequence). The CDR3 sequence is 17 residues long. J was trimmed by 0 bases and V by 7 bases; bases with no gene match: 13.